This TCR beta chain is from a study of prognosis after radiotherapy for stage I lung cancer. This CDR3 spans 14 amino acids. Trimming took 2 bases from V and 3 from J, leaving 8 bases between them. In this sample, this clonotype turned up many times. Genomic DNA was subjected to two-round multiplex PCR for amplification of TCR beta CDR3. The authors ran first-round PCR with primers specific to each TRBV and TRBJ gene. TCRdb reanalysed the multiplex PCR reads using MiXCR and keeps one entry per CDR3 protein. The profile shows approximately 51,000 distinct CDR3 sequences, approximately 30% of them singletons. Every patient was node-negative on CT and PET/CT and lacked prior chemotherapy, radiotherapy or other malignancies.

The sample in question was PBMCs, obtained before or after stereotactic body radiation therapy (not recorded which). The origin of this receptor is a donor over 45 with non-small cell lung cancer. The V gene is TRBV12-3 or TRBV12-4, the J gene TRBJ1-5; D remains ambiguous. CDR3 region: CASSLMGLNQPQHF. Here the CDR3 DNA reads TGTGCCAGCAGTTTAATGGGTCTCAATCAGCCCCAGCATTTT.